The text below deals with one T cell receptor (beta chain). Its target is not known. The data were obtained in a study of radiotherapy plus CTLA-4 blockade in lung cancer. On the study more broadly: Disease control was seen in about 30% of patients, objective responses in approximately 19%. Findings and caveats of the study: Tumor-derived TCR clones expanded in blood after radiotherapy plus ipilimumab. Alongside interferon-beta, early blood T cell clone dynamics were reportedly the best predictor of response.

CDR3 length equals 14 residues. V shed 5 bases and J shed 7 bases, with 14 bases lying between them. Germline V CDR1 and CDR2: SGHAT, FQNNGV. This table comes from immunoSEQ multiplex PCR, and its TCRdb copy is limited to in-frame clones, with some not included. The sample lists under 50,000 clones; approximately 86% were seen once. V gene TRBV11-2 combines with J gene TRBJ1-4, with D unresolved. The TCR originated in a human donor with non-small cell lung cancer whose response to radiotherapy plus ipilimumab could not be evaluated. Sample: peripheral blood, taken from a patient treated with radiotherapy plus ipilimumab. CDR3 residues: CASSLSGWSEKLFF. The CDR3 DNA follows: TGTGCCAGCAGCCTGTCCGGGTGGAGTGAAAAACTGTTTTTT.